One sample yielded the 29 T cell receptor beta chains listed below, sequenced in a study of T cell responses to AZD1222 COVID-19 vaccine. Generated by immunoSEQ multiplex PCR, the TCRdb table keeps only in-frame clones and is missing some. The sample consists of about 69,000 clones, 75% to 90% of them appearing once. Source: peripheral blood, taken 28 days after the second AZD1222 dose. The receptors come from an adult who received the AZD1222 COVID-19 vaccine.

The chain joins TRBV7-8 to TRBJ2-1; the match to TRBD2 covers 8 bases. Germline V gene lookup returns CDR1 SGHVS and CDR2 FQNEAQ. CDR3 length: 15 amino acids. J lost 3 bases, V lost 1 base, and 2 bases had no gene match. In nucleotides, the CDR3 is TGTGCCAGCAGCTTAGGACTAGCGCGCTACAATGAGCAGTTCTTC. Translation: CASSLGLARYNEQFF.

This clone showed up just once. The chain uses TRBV2 and TRBJ2-2, with a weak D call TRBD2 (6 bases). The CDR3 runs 12 residues. Germline CDR1 reads SNHLY; CDR2 reads FYNNEI. V dropped 5 bases and J dropped 7 bases, with 8 bases sitting between them. The CDR3 loop is CASSLGGGELFF. CDR3 sequence (DNA): TGTGCCAGCAGTCTCGGGGGCGGGGAGCTGTTTTTT.

The genes are TRBV7-2 and TRBJ2-7; 10 bases agree with TRBD2. V shed 5 bases, J shed 3 bases, and the junction held 10 bases outside the gene matches. From germline, CDR1 is SGHTA and CDR2 FQGNSA. CDR3 length: 16 amino acids. CDR3 DNA: TGTGCCAGCAGCCCGGTCCCTAGCGGGAGTTACTACGAGCAGTACTTC. As protein: CASSPVPSGSYYEQYF.

The V gene is TRBV6-6, the J gene TRBJ1-3, with D maybe TRBD1 (5 bases). This CDR3 comprises 15 residues. The germline V and J ends were trimmed by 4 bases and 7 bases, with 17 bases remaining between them. The germline V gene encodes CDR1 MNHNY and CDR2 SVGAGI (reference sequence). The CDR3 DNA is TGTGCCAGCAGTTCCCCCGGGGGTCGTTCTAACACCATATATTTT. As protein: CASSSPGGRSNTIYF.

The chain joins TRBV3-1 (or the pseudogene TRBV3-2) to TRBJ2-2; 9 bases match TRBD1. The length of the CDR3 is 17 residues. The J segment lost 3 bases and the V segment lost 1 base, leaving 6 bases of the junction unmatched. Germline CDR1 reads LGHDT; CDR2 reads YNNKEL (reference sequence). CDR3 DNA sequence: TGTGCCAGCAGCCAAGGGACCGGGACAGGGTACACCGGGGAGCTGTTTTTT. It yields the protein CASSQGTGTGYTGELFF.

The chain employs TRBV11-3 and TRBJ2-3; 9 nucleotides match TRBD2. V was clipped by 2 bases and J by 0 bases; unmatched bases: 9. CDR1 and CDR2 (germline): SGHNT, YENEEA. The CDR3 is made up of 18 amino acids. The CDR3 loop reads CASSLISRGLASTDTQYF. The CDR3 DNA reads TGTGCCAGCAGCTTAATCTCTAGGGGACTAGCAAGCACAGATACGCAGTATTTT.

V gene TRBV4-1 combines with J gene TRBJ2-5; no clear D. The CDR3 runs 15 residues. Germline V CDR1 and CDR2: MGHRA, YSYEKL. V was pared by 4 bases and J by 5 bases, with 17 bases between. The CDR3 nucleotides read TGCGCCAGCAGCCCCGCCCCAGAGAGTCCGGAGACCCAGTACTTC. This encodes CASSPAPESPETQYF.

The genes are TRBV27 and TRBJ2-3, with 15 bases fitting TRBD2. V shed 5 bases, J shed 8 bases, and the junction held 5 bases outside the gene matches. The CDR3 contains 15 residues. Germline V gives CDR1 MNHEY, CDR2 SMNVEV (reference sequence). CDR3: CASSLGTSGRRTQYF. Here the CDR3 DNA reads TGTGCCAGCAGTCTCGGGACTAGCGGGAGGCGTACGCAGTATTTT.

J is TRBJ2-7 and V is TRBV11-2; D might be TRBD2 (5 bases). This CDR3 contains 17 residues. V was clipped by 5 bases and J by 2 bases, with 22 bases between them. The germline gives CDR1 SGHAT, CDR2 FQNNGV. The CDR3 DNA is TGTGCCAGCAGCCCTGTGGGGTTGAGGGTTCTTCCCTACGAGCAGTACTTC. Protein product: CASSPVGLRVLPYEQYF.

The rearrangement uses TRBV18 and TRBJ2-7, with 14 bases lining up with TRBD2. After removal of 2 bases from V and 4 bases from J, the junction contained 4 bases not matched to a gene. From germline, CDR1 is KGHSH and CDR2 LQKENI. The CDR3 extends over 16 amino acids. CDR3 DNA sequence: TGTGCCAGCTCACCAGGACTAGCGGGAGGAAGGTACGAGCAGTACTTC. As protein: CASSPGLAGGRYEQYF.

The chain carries TRBV6-1 and TRBJ2-5, with D unresolved. CDR3 length: 11 residues. Germline V CDR1 and CDR2: MNHNS, SASEGT. V lost 8 bases and J 4 bases, leaving 8 bases between the germline ends. The chain's CDR3 is CASQSGETQYF. The DNA for the CDR3 is TGTGCCAGCCAGAGTGGAGAGACCCAGTACTTC.

This chain joins TRBV13 and TRBJ1-1; D may be TRBD1 (5 bases). The germline V and J ends were trimmed by 5 bases and 5 bases, with 15 bases remaining between them. This CDR3 has 14 amino acids. Germline V CDR1 and CDR2: PRHDT, FYEKMQ (reference sequence). The DNA for the CDR3 is TGTGCCAGCAGCCTACAGGAAGGTCGAACTGAAGCTTTCTTT. Translation gives CASSLQEGRTEAFF.

The rearrangement joins TRBV5-6 to TRBJ2-7; D may be TRBD1 (5 bases). The CDR3 length is 14 residues. Germline CDR1 reads SGHDT; CDR2 reads YYEEEE. Trimming cost V 4 bases and J 4 bases, with 15 bases left between them. The CDR3 region has the DNA TGTGCCAGCAGCCCCCCAGGGTTGGGATACGAGCAGTACTTC. Translated: CASSPPGLGYEQYF.

The V call is TRBV19, the J call TRBJ2-3; possibly TRBD1 for D (6 bases). The CDR3 extends over 11 amino acids. The germline V gene encodes CDR1 LNHDA and CDR2 SQIVND (reference sequence). V gave up 6 bases and J gave up 13 bases, with 14 bases separating them. CDR3 sequence (DNA): TGTGCCAGTAGACAGGGTGAGGAAAAGTATTTT. This gives the protein CASRQGEEKYF.

The chain employs TRBV15 and TRBJ2-1; D not certain. The germline V gene has CDR1 LNHNV and CDR2 YYDKDF (reference sequence). The CDR3 consists of 14 residues. Trimming stripped 3 bases from V and 8 bases from J, with 14 bases between. The chain's CDR3 is CATSSIGLDDEQFF. CDR3 DNA: TGTGCCACCAGCAGTATCGGGCTTGACGATGAGCAGTTCTTC.

This clone was picked up a small number of times. J is TRBJ2-7 and V is TRBV19; D call uncertain. The CDR3 has 14 residues. Looked up from germline, CDR1 is LNHDA and CDR2 is SQIVND (reference sequence). The ends were cut back, 2 bases at V and 6 bases at J, with 14 bases in the middle. The CDR3 nucleotides read TGTGCCAGTAGTATAAAGTACCCGGATTCCGAGCAGTACTTC. Translation gives CASSIKYPDSEQYF.

This chain uses TRBV29-1 with TRBJ2-2; 7 bases agree with TRBD1. This CDR3 is built from 15 residues. The germline V gene has CDR1 SQVTM and CDR2 ANQGSEA. Trimming took 5 bases from V and 3 from J; bases not matched to a gene: 9. CDR3 in DNA: TGCAGCGTTCCCCGTCGGGACAGAGACACCGGGGAGCTGTTTTTT. Translating it yields CSVPRRDRDTGELFF.

The chain joins TRBV14 to TRBJ2-5; D is ambiguous. V was shortened by 0 bases and J by 4 bases, with 12 bases between the two germline ends. The CDR3 sequence is 15 residues long. The germline CDR1 and CDR2 sequences are SGHDN and FVKESK. The CDR3 protein is CASSQDGRQIETQYF. The CDR3 DNA sequence: TGTGCCAGCAGCCAAGACGGACGGCAAATAGAGACCCAGTACTTC.

The chain is built from TRBV11-2 and TRBJ1-5; TRBD1 is a possible D gene (5 bases). Trimming removed 8 bases at V and 1 base at J, with 9 bases between. Per the germline V gene, CDR1 is SGHAT and CDR2 is FQNNGV. CDR3 length: 13 amino acids. CDR3 region: CASGHVSNQPQHF. The CDR3 DNA follows: TGTGCCAGCGGACACGTAAGCAATCAGCCCCAGCATTTT.

The rearrangement uses TRBV20-1 and TRBJ1-1; 7 nucleotides align to TRBD1. Germline trimming cut 3 bases from V and 13 bases from J; bases unmatched to any gene: 5. This CDR3 is built from 10 residues. The V gene's germline CDR1 is DFQATT and CDR2 SNEGSKA (reference sequence). The DNA for the CDR3 is TGCAGTGCTAGTCGGCAGGGGGTTTTCTTT. This encodes CSASRQGVFF.

This clone is labeled as medium-sized. This chain connects TRBV7-8 to TRBJ2-5, with TRBD2 matching over 10 bases. CDR3 length: 14 residues. J gave up 4 bases and V 5 bases, and 4 bases lay outside the gene matches. Germline V gene sequence: CDR1 SGHVS, CDR2 FQNEAQ. Here the CDR3 reads CASSLGLALETQYF. The CDR3 nucleotides are TGTGCCAGCAGCCTGGGACTAGCGCTAGAGACCCAGTACTTC.

This clone was observed a handful of times. The chain joins TRBV7-9 to TRBJ1-2; no firm D call. Germline values: CDR1 SEHNR, CDR2 FQNEAQ (reference sequence). CDR3 length equals 13 residues. The V end lost 0 bases, the J end lost 5 bases, and 7 bases lay between the germline ends. This chain's CDR3 is CASSLAKDYGYTF. CDR3 coding DNA: TGTGCCAGCAGCTTAGCGAAGGATTATGGCTACACCTTC.

This chain uses TRBV10-1 with TRBJ2-1; TRBD2 is a possible D gene (6 bases). This CDR3 has 16 residues. Trimming took off 1 base at V and 5 bases at J, with 15 bases between the two ends. CDR1 is WNHNN and CDR2 is SYGVQD in the germline V gene (reference sequence). CDR3 protein: CASSEFTGTQNNEQFF. CDR3 coding DNA: TGCGCCAGCAGTGAGTTTACCGGGACTCAGAACAATGAGCAGTTCTTC.

The chain recombines TRBV20-1 with TRBJ1-2; no definite D call. V lost 3 bases and J 4 bases, leaving 15 bases between the germline ends. Per the germline V gene, CDR1 is DFQATT and CDR2 is SNEGSKA (reference sequence). The CDR3 has 14 residues. The CDR3 nucleotides read TGCAGTGCTAGTTCCAGTAGATACAGCTATGGCTACACCTTC. Its translation is CSASSSRYSYGYTF.

The chain is built from TRBV7-8 and TRBJ1-5, with D tentatively TRBD1 (5 bases). V was cut by 0 bases and J by 7 bases, with 13 bases left in between. The CDR3 runs 15 residues. CDR1 and CDR2 (germline): SGHVS, FQNEAQ. The CDR3 bases are TGTGCCAGCAGCTTAGCCACAGGCAGGGAGCAGCCCCAGCATTTT. Translation: CASSLATGREQPQHF.

This clone was seen just once. The V and J genes are TRBV28 and TRBJ2-6, with no clear D. V gave up 6 bases and J gave up 1 base, with 4 bases separating them. Germline CDR1 is MDHEN and CDR2 is SYDVKM. There are 13 residues in the CDR3. The CDR3 DNA is TGTGCCAGCAGATCATCTGGGGCCAACGTCCTGACTTTC. Its translation: CASRSSGANVLTF.

Written as DNA, the CDR3 is TGTGCCAGCAGTTCGAAACCGGGACTAGCTCCCGGGGAGCTGTTTTTT. This gives the protein CASSSKPGLAPGELFF. The chain recombines TRBV6-5 with TRBJ2-2, with TRBD2 matching 9 bases. V was pared by 4 bases and J by 6 bases, with 9 bases of the junction left unmatched. CDR3 size: 16 residues. Germline-derived CDR1 and CDR2 are MNHEY and SVGAGI.

This clone was detected only a few times. The rearrangement uses TRBV5-1 and TRBJ1-3; 7 nucleotides match TRBD1. Trimming removed 4 bases from V and 7 bases from J; junction bases left unmatched: 8. The CDR3 is 14 amino acids. Germline values: CDR1 SGHRS, CDR2 YFSETQ. DNA for the CDR3: TGCGCCAGCAGCCCGCCAGACAGGGTTAACACCATATATTTT. Translating it yields CASSPPDRVNTIYF.

The table lists this clone with a few counts. The rearrangement joins TRBV7-8 to TRBJ1-2; D not certain. The ends were cut back, 3 bases at V and 4 bases at J, with 12 bases in the middle. CDR1 SGHVS and CDR2 FQNEAQ come from the germline V gene. This CDR3 region has 14 residues. The CDR3 sequence is CASSLISISYGYTF. Here the CDR3 DNA reads TGTGCCAGCAGCTTGATTAGCATCTCCTATGGCTACACCTTC.